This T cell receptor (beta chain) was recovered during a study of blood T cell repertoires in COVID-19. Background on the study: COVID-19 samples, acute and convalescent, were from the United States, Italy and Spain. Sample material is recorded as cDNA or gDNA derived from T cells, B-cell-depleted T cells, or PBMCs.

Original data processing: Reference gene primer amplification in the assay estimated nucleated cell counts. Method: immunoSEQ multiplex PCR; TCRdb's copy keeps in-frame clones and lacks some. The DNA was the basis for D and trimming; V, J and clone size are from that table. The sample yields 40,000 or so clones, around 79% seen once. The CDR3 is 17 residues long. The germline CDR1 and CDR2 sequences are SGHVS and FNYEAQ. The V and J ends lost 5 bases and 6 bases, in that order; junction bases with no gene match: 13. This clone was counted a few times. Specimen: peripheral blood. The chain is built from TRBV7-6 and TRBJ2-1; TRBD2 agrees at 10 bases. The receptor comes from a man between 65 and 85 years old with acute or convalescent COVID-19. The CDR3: CASSGGLADDGGNEQFF. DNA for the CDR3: TGTGCCAGCAGCGGCGGACTAGCGGATGACGGGGGCAATGAGCAGTTCTTC.